These T cell receptor beta chains were read from a single sample in a study of blood T cell repertoires in COVID-19. Sequencing used immunoSEQ multiplex PCR; TCRdb keeps in-frame clones, though not all of them. Of roughly 160,000 clones in the sample, around 90% were seen once. Input material: peripheral blood. Receptor source: a man in his fifties or sixties with acute or convalescent COVID-19. CDR3s include the opening cysteine and the closing phenylalanine or tryptophan. The D gene is left open where the match is weak. The size of a clone is reported for some rows only, either as once, few or many, or as a class for expanded clones.

>TRBV12-3/TRBV12-4|.|TRBJ2-1|12|.
CASSRGLGEQFF
TGTGCCAGCAGCAGAGGACTGGGTGAGCAGTTCTTC
>TRBV9|TRBD1|TRBJ1-2|14|.
CASSTSTGSYGYTF
TGTGCCAGCAGCACTTCGACAGGGAGCTATGGCTACACCTTC
>TRBV19|.|TRBJ1-1|13|.
CASSMSGDTEAFF
TGTGCCAGTAGTATGTCCGGGGATACTGAAGCTTTCTTT
>TRBV18|.|TRBJ1-3|14|.
CASSPSWEGGTIYF
TGTGCCAGCTCACCGAGTTGGGAAGGGGGCACCATATATTTT
>TRBV11-3|.|TRBJ2-2|14|.
CASSLDRGTGELFF
TGTGCCAGCAGCTTAGATAGAGGGACCGGGGAGCTGTTTTTT
>TRBV11-2|TRBD2|TRBJ2-2|15|once
CASSLAGGYPGELFF
TGTGCCAGCAGCTTAGCGGGAGGGTACCCCGGGGAGCTGTTTTTT
>TRBV7-3|TRBD2|TRBJ2-1|15|.
CASSSGLAGANEQFF
TGTGCCAGCAGCTCCGGACTAGCGGGAGCCAATGAGCAGTTCTTC
>TRBV5-6|TRBD2|TRBJ2-5|17|.
CASSLGRTSGGAETQYF
TGTGCCAGCAGCTTGGGCAGGACTAGCGGGGGGGCGGAGACCCAGTACTTC
>TRBV19|.|TRBJ1-1|11|.
CASNRWTEAFF
TGTGCCAGTAATCGGTGGACTGAAGCTTTCTTT
>TRBV6-1|.|TRBJ1-5|15|medium-sized
CASSEGAGEGQPQHF
TGTGCCAGCAGTGAAGGGGCAGGGGAAGGGCAGCCCCAGCATTTT
>TRBV19|TRBD1|TRBJ1-1|17|.
CASSTGTGGATNTEAFF
TGTGCCAGTAGTACCGGGACAGGGGGCGCCACGAACACTGAAGCTTTCTTT
>TRBV9|.|TRBJ2-7|14|.
CASSVGPGSYEQYF
TGTGCCAGCAGCGTAGGTCCGGGGTCCTACGAGCAGTACTTC
>TRBV18|.|TRBJ2-3|13|.
CASSPRSSDTQYF
TGTGCCAGCTCACCGAGGAGTAGCGATACGCAGTATTTT
>TRBV18|TRBD1|TRBJ2-1|16|once
CASSSRQGRDDNEQFF
TGTGCCAGCTCATCAAGACAGGGAAGGGATGACAATGAGCAGTTCTTC
>TRBV27|TRBD2|TRBJ2-2|17|.
CASSLNPSGRPEGELFF
TGTGCCAGCAGTTTAAATCCTAGCGGGAGGCCCGAGGGGGAGCTGTTTTTT
>TRBV5-8|.|TRBJ2-3|16|.
CASSPGDTRRTDTQYF
TGTGCCAGCAGCCCCGGGGACACACGACGCACAGATACGCAGTATTTT
>TRBV5-5|.|TRBJ1-1|14|few
CASSPGLLNTEAFF
TGTGCCAGCAGCCCCGGACTGCTGAACACTGAAGCTTTCTTT
>TRBV5-1|TRBD2|TRBJ2-1|14|once
CASGLAGGPNEQFF
TGCGCCAGCGGTCTAGCGGGGGGTCCCAATGAGCAGTTCTTC
>TRBV7-8|TRBD2|TRBJ2-4|20|once
CASSLRVVRAGNLAKNIQYF
TGTGCCAGCAGCTTAAGGGTGGTGAGAGCGGGAAACCTAGCCAAAAACATTCAGTACTTC
>TRBV5-1|.|TRBJ1-1|13|.
CASSPDRPEGAFF
TGCGCCAGCAGCCCAGACAGGCCCGAGGGAGCTTTCTTT
>TRBV7-7|TRBD1|TRBJ2-6|17|.
CASSLTQGIAGANVLTF
TGTGCCAGCAGCCTTACACAGGGGATCGCTGGGGCCAACGTCCTGACTTTC
>TRBV11-2|TRBD2|TRBJ2-3|16|.
CASSSNSGRFTDTQYF
TGTGCCAGCAGCTCCAATAGCGGGAGATTCACAGATACGCAGTATTTT
>TRBV6-2/TRBV6-3|TRBD1|TRBJ2-7|19|.
CASSYPPGGSHLSSYEQYF
TGTGCCAGCAGTTACCCGCCAGGGGGATCTCATCTTAGCTCCTACGAGCAGTACTTC
>TRBV10-3|TRBD1|TRBJ2-3|16|.
CAISPGTGGDTDTQYF
TGTGCCATCAGTCCCGGGACAGGAGGTGACACAGATACGCAGTATTTT
>TRBV9|TRBD2|TRBJ2-3|16|few
CASSATGLAGTDTQYF
TGTGCCAGCAGCGCGACGGGACTAGCGGGAACAGATACGCAGTATTTT
>TRBV3-1/TRBV3-2|.|TRBJ1-4|11|.
CASSRGERLFF
TGTGCCAGCAGCCGTGGGGAGAGGCTGTTTTTT
>TRBV3-1/TRBV3-2|.|TRBJ2-3|15|.
CASSLSRLSTDTQYF
TGTGCCAGCAGCCTCTCCCGTTTGAGCACAGATACGCAGTATTTT
>TRBV10-3|.|TRBJ1-4|13|.
CAASSATNEKLFF
TGTGCCGCCTCGTCAGCAACTAATGAAAAACTGTTTTTT
>TRBV7-2|.|TRBJ1-1|18|.
CASNRVGVPELMNTEAFF
TGTGCCAGCAACAGGGTAGGAGTGCCCGAACTCATGAACACTGAAGCTTTCTTT
>TRBV19|TRBD1|TRBJ1-5|14|.
CASSIATGYQPQHF
TGTGCCAGTAGTATAGCGACAGGGTATCAGCCCCAGCATTTT
>TRBV30|.|TRBJ1-1|15|.
CAWSKGREPTTLAFF
TGTGCCTGGAGTAAGGGGCGCGAACCGACCACCTTGGCTTTCTTT
>TRBV7-8|.|TRBJ2-5|14|few
CASSLLSTGKTQYF
TGTGCCAGCAGCTTGCTATCAACAGGGAAGACCCAGTACTTC
>TRBV19|.|TRBJ2-3|14|.
CASSIEGLTDTQYF
TGTGCCAGTAGTATAGAGGGCCTCACAGATACGCAGTATTTT
>TRBV5-8|TRBD2|TRBJ2-7|15|.
CASSNLWEGHHEQYF
TGTGCCAGCAGCAATTTGTGGGAGGGCCACCACGAGCAGTACTTC
>TRBV15|.|TRBJ1-6|14|.
CATSRVTSGSPLHF
TGTGCCACCAGCAGAGTAACGAGCGGTTCACCCCTCCACTTT
>TRBV9|TRBD2|TRBJ2-7|15|.
CASSVGTSGSHEQYF
TGTGCCAGCAGCGTCGGGACTAGCGGGAGTCACGAGCAGTACTTC
>TRBV9|.|TRBJ2-3|14|.
CASSFVGGSDTQYF
TGTGCCAGCAGTTTTGTCGGGGGATCGGATACGCAGTATTTT
>TRBV19|.|TRBJ2-1|15|.
CASSSGGFAYNEQFF
TGTGCCAGTAGTAGCGGGGGCTTTGCTTACAATGAGCAGTTCTTC
>TRBV7-9|.|TRBJ2-7|15|once
CASSLSGVGSYEQYF
TGTGCCAGCAGCTTGAGCGGAGTGGGGTCCTACGAGCAGTACTTC
>TRBV10-3|.|TRBJ2-5|15|.
CAISEPSAGRETQYF
TGTGCCATCAGTGAGCCTAGCGCGGGAAGAGAGACCCAGTACTTC
>TRBV5-4|TRBD1|TRBJ1-1|16|.
CASSLGTGRGGTEAFF
TGTGCCAGCAGCCTCGGGACAGGGAGAGGGGGGACTGAAGCTTTCTTT
>TRBV6-5|.|TRBJ2-1|14|once
CASRYGGSDNEQFF
TGTGCCAGCAGATATGGAGGGTCGGACAATGAGCAGTTCTTC
>TRBV28|.|TRBJ2-4|13|.
CASSLTGKNIQYF
TGTGCCAGCAGTTTGACTGGCAAAAACATTCAGTACTTC
>TRBV6-5|.|TRBJ1-6|11|.
CASTLNTALHF
TGTGCCAGCACCTTAAATACAGCCCTCCACTTT
>TRBV30|.|TRBJ2-3|16|.
CAWMGRGGVRTDTQYF
TGTGCCTGGATGGGTAGGGGCGGCGTGCGCACAGATACGCAGTATTTT
>TRBV6-5|TRBD1|TRBJ2-3|15|.
CASIRTGEFTDTQYF
TGTGCCAGCATCAGGACAGGGGAGTTCACAGATACGCAGTATTTT
>TRBV5-1|TRBD1|TRBJ2-3|15|.
CASSSTGTGSDTQYF
TGCGCCAGCAGCTCAACCGGGACAGGGAGTGATACGCAGTATTTT
>TRBV5-6|TRBD1|TRBJ1-2|15|.
CASSLMGGQGYGYTF
TGTGCCAGCAGCTTGATGGGGGGACAGGGCTATGGCTACACCTTC
>TRBV27|.|TRBJ1-6|13|few
CASSLPGNSPLHF
TGTGCCAGCAGTTTACCAGGGAATTCACCCCTCCACTTT
>TRBV30|.|TRBJ1-6|13|.
CALERETNSPLHF
TGTGCCCTGGAACGGGAGACTAATTCACCCCTCCACTTT
>TRBV30|TRBD1|TRBJ1-1|14|.
CAWTQGGMNTEAFF
TGTGCCTGGACTCAGGGGGGCATGAACACTGAAGCTTTCTTT
>TRBV19|TRBD2|TRBJ2-5|17|.
CASTRGGPTSWGETQYF
TGTGCCAGTACCCGGGGGGGACCGACTAGCTGGGGTGAGACCCAGTACTTC
>TRBV3-1/TRBV3-2|TRBD1|TRBJ1-2|15|.
CASSQGTGEIYGYTF
TGTGCCAGCAGCCAGGGGACAGGGGAAATCTATGGCTACACCTTC
>TRBV6-6|.|TRBJ2-1|13|.
CASTWDSWDEQFF
TGTGCCAGCACCTGGGACTCCTGGGATGAGCAGTTCTTC
>TRBV9|TRBD2|TRBJ2-1|18|.
CASSVEGLGAGGNNEQFF
TGTGCCAGCAGCGTAGAGGGGCTAGGAGCGGGGGGAAACAATGAGCAGTTCTTC